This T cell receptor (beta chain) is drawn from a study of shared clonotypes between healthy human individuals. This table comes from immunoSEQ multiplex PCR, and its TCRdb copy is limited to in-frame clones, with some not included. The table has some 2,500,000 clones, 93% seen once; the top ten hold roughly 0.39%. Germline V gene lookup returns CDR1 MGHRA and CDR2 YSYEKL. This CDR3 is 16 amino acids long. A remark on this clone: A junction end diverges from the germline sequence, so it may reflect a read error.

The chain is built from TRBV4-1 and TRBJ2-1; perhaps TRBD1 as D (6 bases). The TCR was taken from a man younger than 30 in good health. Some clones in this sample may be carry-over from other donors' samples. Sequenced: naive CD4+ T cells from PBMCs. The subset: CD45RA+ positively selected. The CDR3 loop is CASSQDNRAIYNGQFF. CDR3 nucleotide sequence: TGCGCCAGCAGCCAAGATAACAGGGCAATCTACAATGGGCAGTTCTTC.